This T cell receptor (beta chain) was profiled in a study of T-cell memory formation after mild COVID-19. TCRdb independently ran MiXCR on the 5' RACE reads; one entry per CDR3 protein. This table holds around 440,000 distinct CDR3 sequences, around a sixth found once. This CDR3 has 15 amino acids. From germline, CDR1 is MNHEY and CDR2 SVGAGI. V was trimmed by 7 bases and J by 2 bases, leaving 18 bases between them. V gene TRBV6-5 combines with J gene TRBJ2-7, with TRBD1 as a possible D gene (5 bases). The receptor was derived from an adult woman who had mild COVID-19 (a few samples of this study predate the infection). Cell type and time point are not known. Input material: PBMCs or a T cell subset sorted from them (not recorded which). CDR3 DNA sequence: TGTGCCAGCACCCCCGGTGGACATCATACCTACGAGCAGTACTTC. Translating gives CASTPGGHHTYEQYF.